Listed here are 30 T cell receptor beta chains from one sample, sequenced in a study of blood T cell repertoires in COVID-19. The assay was immunoSEQ multiplex PCR, and TCRdb's table has in-frame clones only and misses some. The data show tens of thousands of clones, with around 89% seen just once and around 7.2% held by the top ten. Specimen: peripheral blood. These TCRs come from a woman aged 80 or over with acute or convalescent COVID-19.

The chain carries TRBV3-1 (or the pseudogene TRBV3-2) and TRBJ2-7; tentatively, D is TRBD1 (6 bases). This CDR3 region has 12 residues. Germline CDR1 is LGHDT and CDR2 is YNNKEL (reference sequence). Trimming removed 6 bases at V and 0 bases at J, with 6 bases between. DNA for the CDR3: TGTGCCAGCAGGGACAGCTCCTACGAGCAGTACTTC. Translation gives CASRDSSYEQYF.

The chain carries TRBV6-2 or TRBV6-3 and TRBJ2-4; 8 bases agree with TRBD2. The length of the CDR3 is 18 residues. Germline values: CDR1 MNHEY, CDR2 SVGEGT. V was pared by 2 bases and J by 2 bases, with 11 bases of the junction left unmatched. The CDR3 coding sequence is TGTGCCAGCAGTTACGGATATTTGCGGGGGGTTTCCAAAAACATTCAGTACTTC. As protein: CASSYGYLRGVSKNIQYF.

The chain joins TRBV15 to TRBJ2-7, with 10 bases identical to TRBD1. The V gene end was trimmed by 3 bases and the J gene end by 2 bases; junction bases not matched to a gene: 4. The V gene's germline CDR1 is LNHNV and CDR2 YYDKDF (reference sequence). This CDR3 has 15 amino acids. The CDR3 bases are TGTGCCACCAGCAGTAGAGGACAGGGGGCCTACGAGCAGTACTTC. It yields the protein CATSSRGQGAYEQYF.

The chain is built from TRBV6-2 or TRBV6-3 and TRBJ2-5, with TRBD2 matching over 8 bases. Germline loops: CDR1 MNHEY, CDR2 SVGEGT. The CDR3 runs 15 residues. Trimming took 3 bases from V and 2 from J; bases not matched to a gene: 5. CDR3 sequence: CASSYQSGGQETQYF. In DNA form, the CDR3 reads TGTGCCAGCAGTTATCAAAGCGGGGGACAAGAGACCCAGTACTTC.

The gene calls are TRBV9 and TRBJ2-7; 9 bases are a match to TRBD1. CDR1 and CDR2 (germline): SGDLS, YYNGEE. The trim removed 4 bases at V and 2 bases at J, leaving 4 bases unmatched. The length of the CDR3 is 14 residues. The CDR3 nucleotides read TGTGCCAGCAGCCGGGACAGGGCGACCTACGAGCAGTACTTC. It codes for CASSRDRATYEQYF.

The chain has TRBV6-1 and TRBJ2-3; the D is unclear. CDR1 and CDR2 from the germline V gene are MNHNS and SASEGT. This CDR3 comprises 15 residues. V lost 2 bases and J lost 2, with 11 bases in between. The CDR3 DNA sequence: TGTGCCAGCAGTGAAATGGGCGCACCCACAGATACGCAGTATTTT. Amino acids: CASSEMGAPTDTQYF.

This clone has only one observation. The J gene is TRBJ1-2, the V gene TRBV11-2; TRBD1 matches at 7 bases. CDR1 and CDR2 from the germline V gene are SGHAT and FQNNGV. The CDR3 extends over 17 amino acids. J gave up 5 bases and V 4 bases, and 16 bases lay outside the gene matches. CDR3 sequence reads: CASSSSLRDSQRYGYTF. In DNA form, the CDR3 reads TGTGCCAGCAGCTCCTCCTTACGGGACAGCCAACGATATGGCTACACCTTC.

This chain uses TRBV27 with TRBJ2-7, with 8 bases that match TRBD1. The CDR3 has 15 amino acids. Germline CDR1 is MNHEY and CDR2 is SMNVEV (reference sequence). J gave up 6 bases and V 1 base, and 8 bases lay outside the gene matches. The CDR3, as DNA: TGTGCCAGCAGTTTATTTGGACAGGGAAGGAGCGAGCAGTACTTC. Residues: CASSLFGQGRSEQYF.

V gene TRBV10-3 combines with J gene TRBJ1-2, with D tentatively TRBD1 (6 bases). Germline V gene lookup returns CDR1 ENHRY and CDR2 SYGVKD. The CDR3 has 14 amino acids. V gave up 6 bases and J gave up 6 bases, with 17 bases separating them. CDR3 loop: CAIRKDSLGDGYTF. CDR3 coding DNA: TGTGCCATCAGGAAGGACAGCCTAGGGGATGGCTACACCTTC.

The chain joins TRBV4-1 to TRBJ1-2, with a possible D match to TRBD1 (6 bases). V lost 0 bases, J lost 5 bases, and 16 bases lay in between. This CDR3 has 16 residues. The germline CDR1 and CDR2 sequences are MGHRA and YSYEKL. The chain's CDR3 is CASSQEGAGNRYGYTF. The CDR3, as DNA: TGCGCCAGCAGCCAAGAGGGGGCAGGGAATAGGTATGGCTACACCTTC.

The CDR3 here is CASSGGTNEQYF. The CDR3 bases are TGTGCCAGCAGCGGGGGCACAAACGAGCAGTACTTC. This sequence joins TRBV6-2 or TRBV6-3 and TRBJ2-7; D is possibly TRBD1 or TRBD2 (6 bases each). V lost 6 bases and J 5 bases, leaving 11 bases between the germline ends. The CDR3 contains 12 residues. CDR1 and CDR2 (germline): MNHEY, SVGEGT.

The rearrangement links TRBV28 to TRBJ2-2, with 14 bases identical to TRBD2. The CDR3 spans 17 residues. Germline assignment: CDR1 MDHEN and CDR2 SYDVKM. With 10 bases clipped from V and 4 bases from J, the junction kept 11 bases outside the gene matches. In DNA, the CDR3 is TGTGCCACTCAGGGGGGACTAGCGGGAGCGGTCACCGGGGAGCTGTTTTTT. This translates into CATQGGLAGAVTGELFF.

Ten or more counts support this clone. The chain carries TRBV3-1 (or the pseudogene TRBV3-2) and TRBJ1-5; 7 bases match TRBD1. Per the germline V gene, CDR1 is LGHDT and CDR2 is YNNKEL (reference sequence). V lost 3 bases, J lost 6 bases, and 5 bases stayed unmatched. This CDR3 comprises 14 residues. The CDR3 nucleotides read TGTGCCAGCAGCCATCTGGGACAGACTCAGCCCCAGCATTTT. Its translation is CASSHLGQTQPQHF.

The V call is TRBV3-1 (or the pseudogene TRBV3-2), the J call TRBJ2-3, with D unresolved. The CDR3 runs to 16 residues. The germline CDR1 and CDR2 sequences are LGHDT and YNNKEL (reference sequence). Trimming removed 0 bases from V and 0 bases from J, with 10 bases in between. The DNA of the CDR3 is TGTGCCAGCAGCCAAGACCGCCGGGTGAGCACAGATACGCAGTATTTT. Amino acid sequence: CASSQDRRVSTDTQYF.

The chain uses TRBV3-1 (or the pseudogene TRBV3-2) and TRBJ1-5; TRBD1 might be the D (6 bases). Germline V gives CDR1 LGHDT, CDR2 YNNKEL (reference sequence). Between the trimmed V and J ends, which lost 5 bases and 6 bases, there was a span of 14 bases. This CDR3 region has 14 residues. The CDR3 DNA reads TGTGCCAGCAGCTCGACAGGCGAGCGTCAGCCCCAGCATTTT. Protein product: CASSSTGERQPQHF.

The genes are TRBV6-5 and TRBJ1-2; 8 bases are a match to TRBD1. The J segment lost 4 bases and the V segment lost 4 bases, leaving 2 bases of the junction unmatched. Germline V CDR1 and CDR2: MNHEY, SVGAGI. CDR3 length: 13 residues. CDR3 DNA sequence: TGTGCCAGCAGTTTACAGGGGGTCTATGGCTACACCTTC. It encodes CASSLQGVYGYTF.

V is TRBV2 and J is TRBJ1-5, with TRBD1 identical over 7 bases. The CDR3 has 13 amino acids. With 7 bases clipped from V and 6 bases from J, the junction kept 6 bases outside the gene matches. Germline V gene data show CDR1 as SNHLY and CDR2 as FYNNEI. CDR3 protein: CASKGGSGQPQHF. The CDR3 nucleotides read TGTGCCAGCAAAGGGGGCTCAGGTCAGCCCCAGCATTTT.

The chain carries TRBV10-3 and TRBJ2-1, with TRBD2 matching over 12 bases. Germline V lookup: CDR1 ENHRY, CDR2 SYGVKD. V gave up 3 bases and J gave up 8 bases; unmatched junction bases: 17. CDR3 length: 19 amino acids. CDR3 bases: TGTGCCATCAGTGATTCTAGCATCTCGACTAGCGGGAGAGCCCATGAGCAGTTCTTC. This encodes CAISDSSISTSGRAHEQFF.

The rearrangement uses TRBV6-5 and TRBJ2-3, with TRBD2 matching over 15 bases. After removal of 2 bases from V and 5 bases from J, the junction contained 2 bases not matched to a gene. In germline, CDR1 is MNHEY, CDR2 SVGAGI. The CDR3 has 16 amino acids. The CDR3 region is CASSYGTSGGRDTQYF. CDR3 nucleotides: TGTGCCAGCAGTTACGGGACTAGCGGGGGGCGAGATACGCAGTATTTT.

This sequence joins TRBV3-1 (or the pseudogene TRBV3-2) and TRBJ1-1; a weak D match, TRBD1 (5 bases). The germline CDR1 and CDR2 sequences are LGHDT and YNNKEL (reference sequence). The CDR3 has 15 residues. Trimming removed 3 bases at V and 2 bases at J, with 13 bases between. The CDR3 reads CASSHSGGGNTEAFF. The CDR3 DNA reads as TGTGCCAGCAGCCATTCGGGCGGGGGTAACACTGAAGCTTTCTTT.

This clone was picked up a small number of times. J is TRBJ1-6 and V is TRBV7-9; no reliable D call. This CDR3 contains 13 residues. In germline, CDR1 is SEHNR, CDR2 FQNEAQ (reference sequence). Trimming removed 2 bases from V and 6 bases from J, with 5 bases in between. As DNA, the CDR3 is TGTGCCAGCAGCTTACCGTCTAATTCACCCCTCCACTTT. Amino acid sequence: CASSLPSNSPLHF.

The chain links TRBV9 to TRBJ2-3, with 7 bases matching TRBD2. V shed 4 bases, J shed 3 bases, and the junction held 11 bases outside the gene matches. The CDR3 sequence is 16 residues long. Germline V gene data show CDR1 as SGDLS and CDR2 as YYNGEE. The CDR3 nucleotides read TGTGCCAGCAGCCCCTCAGGCGGGGGACCGACAGATACGCAGTATTTT. Encoded protein: CASSPSGGGPTDTQYF.

V gene TRBV11-3 combines with J gene TRBJ2-3, with a tentative D call TRBD2 (7 bases). Trimming took 5 bases from V and 5 from J, leaving 14 bases between them. Germline V gives CDR1 SGHNT, CDR2 YENEEA. The CDR3 consists of 14 residues. CDR3 in DNA: TGTGCCAGCAGCAAAGGGGGGGCATTAGATACGCAGTATTTT. The encoded protein is CASSKGGALDTQYF.

The DNA for the CDR3 is TGTGCCAGCAGTACTCCTAGCGGAGTAACCGGGGAGCTGTTTTTT. Encoded protein: CASSTPSGVTGELFF. The rearrangement links TRBV27 to TRBJ2-2; 7 positions match TRBD2. This CDR3 has 15 amino acids. Unmatched junction bases numbered 8, after V lost 5 bases and J lost 5 bases. The germline CDR1 and CDR2 sequences are MNHEY and SMNVEV (reference sequence).

V usage is TRBV5-1 and J usage is TRBJ2-7, with D possibly TRBD1 on 5 matching bases. Germline V gene sequence: CDR1 SGHRS, CDR2 YFSETQ. Trimming left V 3 bases short and J 1 base short, with 8 bases between. The CDR3 is made up of 13 amino acids. For the CDR3, the DNA is TGCGCCAGCAGCTACGGACATTCCTACGAGCAGTACTTC. Translating gives CASSYGHSYEQYF.

With respect to this clone: At one end the junction does not follow the germline gene, possibly because of a read error. V usage is TRBV7-7 and J usage is TRBJ2-1, with a possible D match to TRBD1 (5 bases). The CDR3 covers 15 residues. Germline values: CDR1 SSHAT, CDR2 FNYEAQ (reference sequence). The CDR3 here is CASSPRSGNYNEQFF. CDR3 sequence (DNA): TGTGCTAGCAGCCCGAGGTCAGGGAACTACAATGAGCAGTTCTTC. The complete variable domain, with remaining parts taken from reference TRBV7-7 and TRBJ2-1, reads GAGVSQSPRYKVTKRGQDVTLRCDPISSHATLYWYQQALGQGPEFLTYFNYEAQPDKSGLPSDRFSAERPEGSISTLTIQRTEQRDSAMYRCASSPRSGNYNEQFFGPGTRLTVL.

This chain uses TRBV7-9 with TRBJ1-2, with 7 bases lining up with TRBD1. V lost 5 bases to trimming and J lost 7 bases; unmatched junction nucleotides: 10. The CDR3 covers 14 residues. Germline CDR1 and CDR2: SEHNR and FQNEAQ (reference sequence). CDR3 in amino acids: CASSPRNRGFGYTF. Here the CDR3 DNA reads TGTGCCAGCAGCCCACGTAACAGGGGCTTTGGCTACACCTTC.

This clone was counted between two and nine times. V and J are TRBV6-5 and TRBJ1-5; TRBD1 matches at 9 bases. This CDR3 region has 15 residues. J was trimmed by 5 bases and V by 6 bases; bases with no gene match: 8. Germline V gives CDR1 MNHEY, CDR2 SVGAGI. The DNA of the CDR3 is TGTGCCAGCAGCACCGGGACAGGGAAACATCAGCCCCAGCATTTT. This translates into CASSTGTGKHQPQHF.

The rearrangement joins TRBV5-5 to TRBJ1-2, with 7 positions matching TRBD1. Germline CDR1 SGHKS, CDR2 YYEKEE (reference sequence). The CDR3 consists of 15 residues. Losses at the gene ends were 4 bases for V and 3 bases for J; bases not matched to a gene: 9. CDR3 sequence (DNA): TGTGCCAGCAGCCATTGGGGCAGGGGGGACTATGGCTACACCTTC. It yields the protein CASSHWGRGDYGYTF.

This chain uses TRBV7-2 with TRBJ2-7; 9 nucleotides align to TRBD2. The length of the CDR3 is 15 residues. Germline CDR1 reads SGHTA; CDR2 reads FQGNSA. After removal of 6 bases from V and 2 bases from J, the junction contained 8 bases not matched to a gene. The CDR3 reads CASSPGGGVTYEQYF. The CDR3 DNA follows: TGTGCCAGCAGTCCCGGCGGGGGGGTGACCTACGAGCAGTACTTC. Filled out from reference TRBV7-2 and TRBJ2-7, the complete variable domain reads GAGVSQSPSNKVTEKGKDVELRCDPISGHTALYWYRQSLGQGLEFLIYFQGNSAPDKSGLPSDRFSAERTGGSVSTLTIQRTQQEDSAVYLCASSPGGGVTYEQYFGPGTRLTVT.